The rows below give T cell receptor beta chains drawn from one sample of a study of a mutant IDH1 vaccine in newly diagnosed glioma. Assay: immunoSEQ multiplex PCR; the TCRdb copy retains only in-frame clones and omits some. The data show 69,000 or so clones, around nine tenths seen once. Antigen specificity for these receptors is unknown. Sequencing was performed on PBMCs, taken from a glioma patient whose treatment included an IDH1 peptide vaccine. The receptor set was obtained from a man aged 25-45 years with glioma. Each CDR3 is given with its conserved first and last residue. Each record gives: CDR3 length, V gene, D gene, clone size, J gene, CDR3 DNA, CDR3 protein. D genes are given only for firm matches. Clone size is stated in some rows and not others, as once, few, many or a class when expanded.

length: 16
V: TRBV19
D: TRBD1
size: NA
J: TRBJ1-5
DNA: TGTGCCAGTAGTGACTCCGGGACAGGGACCCATCAGCCCCAGCATTTT
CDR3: CASSDSGTGTHQPQHF

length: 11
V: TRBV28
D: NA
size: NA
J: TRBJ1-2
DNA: TGTGCCAGCAGTTTCGGCGGGGGCTACACCTTC
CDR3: CASSFGGGYTF

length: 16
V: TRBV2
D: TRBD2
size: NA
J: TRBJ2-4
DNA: TGTGCCAGCAGTGAACGGGGGGTGTTAGCCAAAAACATTCAGTACTTC
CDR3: CASSERGVLAKNIQYF

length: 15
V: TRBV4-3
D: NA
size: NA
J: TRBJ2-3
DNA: TGCGCCAGCAGCCAAGAATCGCAGGGGGGCGATACGCAGTATTTT
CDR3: CASSQESQGGDTQYF

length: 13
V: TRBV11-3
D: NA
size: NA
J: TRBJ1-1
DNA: TGTGCCAGCAGCTCCAACCAGAACACTGAAGCTTTCTTT
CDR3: CASSSNQNTEAFF

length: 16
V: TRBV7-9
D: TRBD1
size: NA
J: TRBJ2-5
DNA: TGTGCCAGCAGCTTACCCGGGACAGGGGAGGGAGAGACCCAGTACTTC
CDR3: CASSLPGTGEGETQYF

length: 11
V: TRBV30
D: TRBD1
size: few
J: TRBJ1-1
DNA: TGTGCCTGGGGGCAGGGACAGGAAGCTTTCTTT
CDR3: CAWGQGQEAFF

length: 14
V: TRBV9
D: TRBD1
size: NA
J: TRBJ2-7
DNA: TGTGCCAGCAGCCTCGGGGACAGGGAGATAAAGCAGTACTTC
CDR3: CASSLGDREIKQYF

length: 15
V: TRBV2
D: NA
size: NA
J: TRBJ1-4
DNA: TGTGCCAGCATTAGGGGAGGACCGGATAATGAAAAACTGTTTTTT
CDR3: CASIRGGPDNEKLFF

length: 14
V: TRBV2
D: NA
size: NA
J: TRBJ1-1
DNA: TGTGCCAGCAGTCCCTTCCTCATGAACACTGAAGCTTTCTTT
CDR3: CASSPFLMNTEAFF

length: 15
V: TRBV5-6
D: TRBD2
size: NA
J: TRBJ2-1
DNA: TGTGCCAGCAGCTTGGAGCGGGGGGGCGTTGAGGAGCAGTTCTTC
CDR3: CASSLERGGVEEQFF

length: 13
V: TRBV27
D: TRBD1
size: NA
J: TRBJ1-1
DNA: TGTGCCAGCAGTTTCGGGCAGGGGGCTGAAGCTTTCTTT
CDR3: CASSFGQGAEAFF

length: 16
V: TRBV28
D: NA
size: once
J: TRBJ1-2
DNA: TGTGCCAGCAGTTTATATGGGGGCGAGGGCGGCTATGGCTACACCTTC
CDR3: CASSLYGGEGGYGYTF

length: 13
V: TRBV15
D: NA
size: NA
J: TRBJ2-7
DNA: TGTGCCACCAGCAGAGGGGTCGTCCACGAGCAGTACTTC
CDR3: CATSRGVVHEQYF

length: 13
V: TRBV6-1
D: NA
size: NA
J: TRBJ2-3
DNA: TGTGCCAGCAGTGAGACCAGACAGGCGGCGCAGTATTTT
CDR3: CASSETRQAAQYF

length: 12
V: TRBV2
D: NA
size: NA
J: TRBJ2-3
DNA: TGTGCCAGCAGAGCTATCGCAGATACGCAGTATTTT
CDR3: CASRAIADTQYF

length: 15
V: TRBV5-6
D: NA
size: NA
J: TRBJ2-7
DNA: TGTGCCAGCAGCCCCCGAGCCTCCTGGGACTACGAGCAGTACTTC
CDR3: CASSPRASWDYEQYF

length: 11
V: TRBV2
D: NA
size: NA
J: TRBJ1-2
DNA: TGTGCCAGACAGGGACTTGGGGGCTACACCTTC
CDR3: CARQGLGGYTF

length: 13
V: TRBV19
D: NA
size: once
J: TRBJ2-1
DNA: TGTGCCAGTAGTATCGACAGTCCCTATGAGCAGTTCTTC
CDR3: CASSIDSPYEQFF

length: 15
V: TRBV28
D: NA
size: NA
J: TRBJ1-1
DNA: TGTGCCAGCAGTTTGTATTCAGGGTCTGACACTGAAGCTTTCTTT
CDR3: CASSLYSGSDTEAFF

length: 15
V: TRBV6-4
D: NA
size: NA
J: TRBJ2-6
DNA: TGTGCCAGCAGTGACACTAGCTCTGGGGCCAACGTCCTGACTTTC
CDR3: CASSDTSSGANVLTF

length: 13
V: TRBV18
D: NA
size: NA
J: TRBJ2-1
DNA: TGTGCCAGCTCACCATACAGGGACAATGAGCAGTTCTTC
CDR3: CASSPYRDNEQFF

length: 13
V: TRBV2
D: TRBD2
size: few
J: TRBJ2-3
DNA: TGTGCCAGCGGACTAGCGGGAGTAGATACGCAGTATTTT
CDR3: CASGLAGVDTQYF

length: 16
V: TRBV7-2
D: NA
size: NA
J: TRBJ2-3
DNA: TGTGCCAGCAGTATTACGCCGGGGTATTCCACAGATACGCAGTATTTT
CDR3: CASSITPGYSTDTQYF

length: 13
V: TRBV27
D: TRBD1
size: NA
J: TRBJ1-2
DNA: TGTGCCAGCAGTTTCGGGCAGGGGGCGGGCTACACCTTC
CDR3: CASSFGQGAGYTF

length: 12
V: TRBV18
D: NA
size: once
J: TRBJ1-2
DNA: TGTGCCAGCTCCCCCCAGGAGAATGGCTACACCTTC
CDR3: CASSPQENGYTF

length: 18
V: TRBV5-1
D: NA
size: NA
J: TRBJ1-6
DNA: TGCGCCAGCAGCTTGGGGGGAGGCGCGGGCGTTGATAATTCACCCCTCCACTTT
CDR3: CASSLGGGAGVDNSPLHF

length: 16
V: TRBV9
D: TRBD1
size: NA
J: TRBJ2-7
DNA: TGTGCCAGCAGCCCGCGACAGGGTATTTCAACCTACGAGCAGTACTTC
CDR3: CASSPRQGISTYEQYF

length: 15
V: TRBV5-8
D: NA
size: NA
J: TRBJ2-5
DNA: TGTGCCAGCAGTGGGGGTCGGGGAGCACAAGAGACCCAGTACTTC
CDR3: CASSGGRGAQETQYF

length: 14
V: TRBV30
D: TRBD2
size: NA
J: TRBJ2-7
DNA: TGTGCCTGGAGTACTAGCGGGGGCCTCTACGAGCAGTACTTC
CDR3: CAWSTSGGLYEQYF

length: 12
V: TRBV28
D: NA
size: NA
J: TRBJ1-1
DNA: TGTGCCAGCAACCCCCGAGGGACTGAAGCTTTCTTT
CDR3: CASNPRGTEAFF

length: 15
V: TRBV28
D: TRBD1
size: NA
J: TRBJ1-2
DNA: TGTGCCAGCAGAGCGACAGGGGGTAATCTCGTGGGCTACACCTTC
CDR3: CASRATGGNLVGYTF

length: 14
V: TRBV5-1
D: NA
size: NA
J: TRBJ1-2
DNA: TGCGCCAGCAGCTTACTCCAGGGAAACTATGGCTACACCTTC
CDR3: CASSLLQGNYGYTF

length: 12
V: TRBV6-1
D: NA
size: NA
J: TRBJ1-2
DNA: TGTGCCAGCAGTGAAGCAAGGTCCATCTACACCTTC
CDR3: CASSEARSIYTF

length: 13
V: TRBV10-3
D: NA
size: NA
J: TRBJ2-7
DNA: TGTGCCATCAGTGAGGGGGAAGGAGACAAGCAGTACTTC
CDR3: CAISEGEGDKQYF

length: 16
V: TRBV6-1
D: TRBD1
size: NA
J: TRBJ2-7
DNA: TGTGCCAGCAGTGAAGCCCCGGCACAGGGGAAACACGAGCAGTACTTC
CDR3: CASSEAPAQGKHEQYF

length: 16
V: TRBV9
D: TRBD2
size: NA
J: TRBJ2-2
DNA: TGTGCCAGCAGCGTAGGGGTAGCGGGAGGTACTGGGGAGCTGTTTTTT
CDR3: CASSVGVAGGTGELFF

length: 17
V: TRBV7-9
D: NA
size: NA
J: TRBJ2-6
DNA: TGTGCCAGCAGCCCGAGGGACTTTAGCTCTGGGGCCAACGTCCTGACTTTC
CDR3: CASSPRDFSSGANVLTF

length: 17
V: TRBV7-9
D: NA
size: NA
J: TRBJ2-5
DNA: TGTGCCAGCAGCTTAAGTCAAAATGGGGTCATGAAAGAGACCCAGTACTTC
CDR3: CASSLSQNGVMKETQYF

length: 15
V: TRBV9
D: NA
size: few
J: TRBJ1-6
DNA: TGTGCCAGCAGCGTAGACCCAGAGCCTGAATCACCCCTCCACTTT
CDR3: CASSVDPEPESPLHF

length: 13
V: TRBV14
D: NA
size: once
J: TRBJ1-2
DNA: TGTGCCAGCAGCCCGGGATTTTCCTATGGCTACACCTTC
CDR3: CASSPGFSYGYTF

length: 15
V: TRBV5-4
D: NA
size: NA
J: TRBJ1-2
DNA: TGTGCCAGCAGCTCCGCCATCCGACGGGGCTATGGCTACACCTTC
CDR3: CASSSAIRRGYGYTF

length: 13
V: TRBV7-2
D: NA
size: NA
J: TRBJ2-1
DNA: TGTGCCAGCAGCCCCACGGGGTGGGCAGAGCAGTTCTTC
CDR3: CASSPTGWAEQFF

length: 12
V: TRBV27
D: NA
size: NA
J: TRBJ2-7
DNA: TGTGCCAGCAGTTTAGCCGGGCACGAGCAGTACTTC
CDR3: CASSLAGHEQYF

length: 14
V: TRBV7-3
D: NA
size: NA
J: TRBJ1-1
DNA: TGTGCCAGCAGCTCTAGGAGGGGGGACACTGAAGCTTTCTTT
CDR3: CASSSRRGDTEAFF

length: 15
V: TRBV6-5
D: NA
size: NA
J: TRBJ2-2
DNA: TGTGCCAGCAGTTCCCGAGGGGCCTACACCGGGGAGCTGTTTTTT
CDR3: CASSSRGAYTGELFF

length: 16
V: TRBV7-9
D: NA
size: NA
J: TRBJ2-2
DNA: TGTGCCAGCAGCTTATCGGTTACATCGAACACCGGGGAGCTGTTTTTT
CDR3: CASSLSVTSNTGELFF

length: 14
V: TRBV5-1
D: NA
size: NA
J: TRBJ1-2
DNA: TGCGCCAGCAGCTTGGGGGGACCTTACTATGGCTACACCTTC
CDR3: CASSLGGPYYGYTF

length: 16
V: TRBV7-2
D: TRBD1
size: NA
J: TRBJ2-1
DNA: TGTGCCAGCAGCTCCCCGGGACAGGGGTCCCGTAATGAGCAGTTCTTC
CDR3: CASSSPGQGSRNEQFF

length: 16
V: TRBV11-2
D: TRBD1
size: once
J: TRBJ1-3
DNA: TGTGCCAGCAGCTTTAGGGACAGGGCGACGAGAAACACCATATATTTT
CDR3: CASSFRDRATRNTIYF

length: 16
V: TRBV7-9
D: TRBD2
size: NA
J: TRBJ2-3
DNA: TGTGCCAGCAGCCTGGGACTAGCGGGAAGCACAGATACGCAGTATTTT
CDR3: CASSLGLAGSTDTQYF

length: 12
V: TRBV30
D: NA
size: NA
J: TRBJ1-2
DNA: TGTGCCTGGAGTGTCAAGAACTATGGCTACACCTTC
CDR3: CAWSVKNYGYTF

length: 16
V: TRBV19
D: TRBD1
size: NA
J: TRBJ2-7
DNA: TGTGCCAGTAGTATATCGTTGGGACAGGGTAACCGCGAGCAGTACTTC
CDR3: CASSISLGQGNREQYF

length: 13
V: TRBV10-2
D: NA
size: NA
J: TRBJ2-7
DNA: TGCGCCAGCAGTGATGTAAGTCTCCTTGAGCAGTACTTC
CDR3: CASSDVSLLEQYF